The 32 T cell receptor beta chains given below trace back to one sample, sequenced in a study of Ad26.COV2.S vaccination and SARS-CoV-2 variants. The data were produced by immunoSEQ multiplex PCR, yet TCRdb's version contains in-frame clones alone and is incomplete. There are 300,000 to 350,000 clones in the sample; roughly 89% occur only once, and just under 5% lies in the top ten. Treatment noted: roughly 19 received Ad26.COV2.S at low or high dose, single or two shots; about 5 received placebo; per-sample allocation not given. Sampling was done on day 63 after the first vaccine or placebo injection. The source material was peripheral blood, sampled in a trial of Ad26.COV2.S vaccine versus placebo. The receptors shown here come from a person between 18 and 60 years old who received the Ad26.COV2.S COVID-19 vaccine or a placebo.

The rearrangement links TRBV19 to TRBJ1-5; D is undetermined. V dropped 3 bases and J dropped 7 bases, with 13 bases sitting between them. The CDR3 is 14 amino acids. Germline V gene lookup returns CDR1 LNHDA and CDR2 SQIVND (reference sequence). The CDR3 DNA follows: TGTGCCAGTAGTATGGGCTCCGGACGGCAGCCCCAGCATTTT. Residues: CASSMGSGRQPQHF.

The sample holds one count of this clone. The CDR3 bases are TGCGCCAGCAGCTTGGAGGGAGGGGTCCCCTACACCTACGAGCAGTACTTC. Amino acids: CASSLEGGVPYTYEQYF. V is TRBV5-1 and J is TRBJ2-7, with TRBD2 identical over 7 bases. Germline CDR1 is SGHRS and CDR2 is YFSETQ. The CDR3 is 17 amino acids. V gave up 0 bases and J gave up 2 bases; unmatched junction bases: 11.

The J gene is TRBJ2-7, the V gene TRBV28; 7 bases map to TRBD1. Germline V gives CDR1 MDHEN, CDR2 SYDVKM. The V gene end was trimmed by 3 bases and the J gene end by 5 bases; junction bases not matched to a gene: 10. The CDR3 runs to 15 residues. This chain's CDR3 is CASSFSGGRFDEQYF. Here the CDR3 DNA reads TGTGCCAGCAGTTTCTCAGGGGGACGTTTCGACGAGCAGTACTTC.

The V and J genes are TRBV13 and TRBJ1-2; perhaps TRBD1 as D (6 bases). The V gene lost 1 base and the J gene lost 8 bases, with 20 bases spanning the gap. Germline values: CDR1 PRHDT, CDR2 FYEKMQ (reference sequence). This CDR3 has 16 amino acids. DNA of the CDR3: TGTGCCAGCAGCTTAGAGCAGGGACCCGAAAGGGGGGGCTACACCTTC. Translated: CASSLEQGPERGGYTF.

The chain carries TRBV7-9 and TRBJ2-1, with D unresolved. The CDR3 totals 17 residues. CDR1 is SEHNR and CDR2 is FQNEAQ in the germline V gene (reference sequence). V gave up 5 bases and J gave up 0 bases, with 17 bases separating them. The CDR3 coding sequence is TGTGCCAGCAGCCCAGGACCTCCCCTGAGCTCCTACAATGAGCAGTTCTTC. Its protein is CASSPGPPLSSYNEQFF.

The rearrangement joins TRBV6-5 to TRBJ1-2; TRBD1 agrees at 10 bases. This CDR3 has 14 residues. The germline V gene encodes CDR1 MNHEY and CDR2 SVGAGI. Trimming at V came to 4 bases and at J to 4 bases, leaving 3 bases not matched to a gene. The CDR3 here is CASSSGQGTYGYTF. The CDR3 nucleotides read TGTGCCAGCAGTTCGGGACAGGGGACCTATGGCTACACCTTC.

The rearrangement links TRBV4-3 to TRBJ1-1, with D maybe TRBD1 (5 bases). Germline V lookup: CDR1 LGHNA, CDR2 YSLEER. The CDR3 extends over 14 amino acids. Trimming removed 4 bases at V and 1 base at J, with 10 bases between. The CDR3 loop reads CASSPFTGNTEAFF. The DNA of the CDR3 is TGCGCCAGCAGCCCATTCACAGGGAACACTGAAGCTTTCTTT.

The chain links TRBV15 to TRBJ2-1; possibly TRBD2 for D (6 bases). There are 12 residues in the CDR3. V lost 3 bases and J 10 bases, leaving 10 bases between the germline ends. CDR1 is LNHNV, CDR2 YYDKDF, per germline (reference sequence). Here the CDR3 reads CATSRRGSEQFF. The CDR3 coding sequence is TGTGCCACCAGCAGGCGGGGTTCGGAGCAGTTCTTC.

V and J are TRBV6-6 and TRBJ1-1, with 12 bases that match TRBD1. The CDR3 is 16 residues long. The junction had 5 bases not matched to a gene; V was cut back by 6 bases and J by 0 bases. Germline assignment: CDR1 MNHNY and CDR2 SVGAGI (reference sequence). DNA for the CDR3: TGTGCCAGCAGACCGGGACAGGGGGCCCTGAACACTGAAGCTTTCTTT. Translating gives CASRPGQGALNTEAFF.

This chain connects TRBV20-1 to TRBJ1-1, with D tentatively TRBD1 (5 bases). Trimming left V 3 bases short and J 3 bases short, with 17 bases between. The CDR3 loop spans 15 amino acids. Germline CDR1 and CDR2: DFQATT and SNEGSKA (reference sequence). As DNA, the CDR3 is TGCAGTGCTAGTGGGCAGGGTTTGGATGACACTGAAGCTTTCTTT. Amino acids: CSASGQGLDDTEAFF.

The rearrangement joins TRBV30 to TRBJ1-1, with D possibly TRBD1 on 6 matching bases. Trimming left V 0 bases short and J 1 base short, with 12 bases between. CDR1 is GTSNPN and CDR2 is SVGIG in the germline V gene (reference sequence). This CDR3 contains 15 residues. The CDR3: CAWSVPDRPNTEAFF. The CDR3 coding sequence is TGTGCCTGGAGTGTACCCGACAGGCCGAACACTGAAGCTTTCTTT.

This rearrangement joins TRBV3-1 (or the pseudogene TRBV3-2) to TRBJ2-4; perhaps TRBD1 as D (5 bases). Trimming left V 1 base short and J 5 bases short, with 15 bases between. This CDR3 has 16 amino acids. CDR1 is LGHDT and CDR2 is YNNKEL in the germline V gene (reference sequence). In DNA form, the CDR3 reads TGTGCCAGCAGCCAAGGGTTTGGGGCTGGGGAAAACATTCAGTACTTC. Translation gives CASSQGFGAGENIQYF.

This chain connects TRBV29-1 to TRBJ2-7, with 7 bases lining up with TRBD1. The germline V gene encodes CDR1 SQVTM and CDR2 ANQGSEA. This CDR3 is 12 amino acids long. Trimming at V came to 6 bases and at J to 1 base, leaving 3 bases not matched to a gene. CDR3 bases: TGCAGCGTCAAGACAGGGTCCTACGAGCAGTACTTC. It encodes CSVKTGSYEQYF.

The chain combines TRBV7-9 with TRBJ2-7; TRBD1 matches 9 bases. This CDR3 comprises 15 residues. CDR1 and CDR2 (germline): SEHNR, FQNEAQ (reference sequence). V trimming: 4 bases; J trimming: 4 bases; junction bases outside the gene matches: 8. The CDR3 region has the DNA TGTGCCAGCAGCTCGAACCGGGACAGGGAATACGAGCAGTACTTC. Its translation is CASSSNRDREYEQYF.

The chain carries TRBV18 and TRBJ1-6; the match to TRBD1 covers 8 bases. The V segment lost 2 bases and the J segment 7 bases; nucleotides outside the gene matches: 7. Germline values: CDR1 KGHSH, CDR2 LQKENI. The CDR3 has 16 residues. The CDR3 DNA sequence: TGTGCCAGCTCACCAAGGGACAGGCAGGGCAATTCACCCCTCCACTTT. It translates to CASSPRDRQGNSPLHF. Full variable domain (missing parts from reference TRBV18 and TRBJ1-6): NAGVMQNPRHLVRRRGQEARLRCSPMKGHSHVYWYRQLPEEGLKFMVYLQKENIIDESGMPKERFSAEFPKEGPSILRIQQVVRGDSAAYFCASSPRDRQGNSPLHFGNGTRLTVT.

The chain employs TRBV18 and TRBJ2-7; no firm D call. Trimming pared 3 bases from V and 2 bases from J, leaving 8 bases between. Germline assignment: CDR1 KGHSH and CDR2 LQKENI. The CDR3 loop spans 13 amino acids. The CDR3 DNA reads TGTGCCAGCTCACCGACGGCGACCTACGAGCAGTACTTC. Translating it yields CASSPTATYEQYF.

This chain connects TRBV10-3 to TRBJ2-6, with D perhaps TRBD1 or TRBD2 (6 bases each). Trimming took 6 bases from V and 2 from J, leaving 14 bases between them. Germline CDR1 is ENHRY and CDR2 is SYGVKD. The CDR3 totals 16 residues. The CDR3 nucleotides read TGTGCCATCAGGGGGGGAGAGGGGGCTGGGGCCAACGTCCTGACTTTC. This sequence encodes CAIRGGEGAGANVLTF.

The genes are TRBV4-1 and TRBJ1-1, with 7 bases matching TRBD1. The germline CDR1 and CDR2 sequences are MGHRA and YSYEKL. Trimming took 2 bases from V and 8 from J; bases not matched to a gene: 5. This CDR3 has 13 residues. CDR3 DNA: TGCGCCAGCAGCCAACTACGGGACAGAGAAGCTTTCTTT. Its protein product is CASSQLRDREAFF.

The CDR3 DNA reads TGCGCCAGCAGCCAAGATGGACGGAGCTCCTACAATGAGCAGTTCTTC. This gives the protein CASSQDGRSSYNEQFF. The chain employs TRBV4-1 and TRBJ2-1; D not certain. The V gene's germline CDR1 is MGHRA and CDR2 YSYEKL. The CDR3 loop spans 16 amino acids. With 0 bases removed from V and 0 bases from J, the gap between germline ends came to 9 bases.

This clone appeared many times. The chain joins TRBV4-1 to TRBJ1-4, with TRBD1 identical over 10 bases. The CDR3 is made up of 14 amino acids. The V gene end was trimmed by 3 bases and the J gene end by 10 bases; junction bases not matched to a gene: 5. The germline gives CDR1 MGHRA, CDR2 YSYEKL. CDR3 in DNA: TGCGCCAGCAGCCACGGGACAGGGGCTGGAAAACTGTTTTTT. Translated, it gives CASSHGTGAGKLFF.

The chain couples TRBV28 to TRBJ1-2; D call uncertain. V was shortened by 2 bases and J by 4 bases, with 8 bases between the two germline ends. Germline lookup yields CDR1 MDHEN and CDR2 SYDVKM. CDR3 length equals 13 residues. CDR3: CASSLAKSYGYTF. The CDR3 region has the DNA TGTGCCAGCAGTTTAGCCAAGAGCTATGGCTACACCTTC.

The CDR3: CASKNGGLGETQYF. The CDR3 coding sequence is TGTGCCAGCAAAAACGGAGGTCTCGGAGAGACCCAGTACTTC. The V gene is TRBV6-6, the J gene TRBJ2-5; TRBD2 might be the D (5 bases). Germline CDR1 reads MNHNY; CDR2 reads SVGAGI (reference sequence). Trimming took 7 bases from V and 4 from J, leaving 16 bases between them. This CDR3 is 14 amino acids long.

V usage is TRBV7-6 and J usage is TRBJ2-1; 9 nucleotides match TRBD2. Germline trimming cut 1 base from V and 7 bases from J; bases unmatched to any gene: 8. Germline CDR1 reads SGHVS; CDR2 reads FNYEAQ. The CDR3 is 16 residues long. Here the CDR3 reads CASSLVASGIGNEQFF. In DNA, the CDR3 is TGTGCCAGCAGCTTAGTGGCTAGCGGGATAGGGAATGAGCAGTTCTTC.

This chain connects TRBV27 to TRBJ2-1, with 12 bases lining up with TRBD2. Trimming cost V 2 bases and J 13 bases; bases outside gene matches: 15. This CDR3 comprises 17 residues. CDR1 MNHEY and CDR2 SMNVEV come from the germline V gene (reference sequence). The CDR3 loop is CASSLGLGLAGPKEQFF. CDR3 nucleotide sequence: TGTGCCAGCAGTTTAGGTCTCGGACTAGCGGGGCCCAAGGAACAGTTCTTC.

The V gene is TRBV27, the J gene TRBJ1-1, with 7 nucleotides matching TRBD1. CDR1 is MNHEY and CDR2 is SMNVEV in the germline V gene (reference sequence). The CDR3 contains 13 residues. J was trimmed by 4 bases and V by 6 bases; bases with no gene match: 5. In DNA form, the CDR3 reads TGTGCCAGCAGCCCGAACAGGGGCACTGAAGCTTTCTTT. Amino acid sequence: CASSPNRGTEAFF.

The chain's CDR3 is CASSLALGYTF. The CDR3 region has the DNA TGTGCCAGCAGCTTAGCGCTCGGCTACACCTTC. The rearrangement uses TRBV7-2 and TRBJ1-2, with D hard to call. Trimming pared 0 bases from V and 8 bases from J, leaving 4 bases between. The length of the CDR3 is 11 residues. CDR1 is SGHTA and CDR2 is FQGNSA in the germline V gene.

The chain is built from TRBV29-1 and TRBJ1-2; D is undetermined. This CDR3 contains 11 residues. Germline CDR1 is SQVTM and CDR2 is ANQGSEA. Trimming pared 2 bases from V and 2 bases from J, leaving 3 bases between. CDR3 DNA: TGCAGCGTTGAACACAACTATGGCTACACCTTC. Protein sequence: CSVEHNYGYTF.

The chain joins TRBV10-2 to TRBJ2-2; D not resolved. Germline CDR1 is WSHSY and CDR2 is SAAADI. The CDR3 is made up of 14 amino acids. V was shortened by 3 bases and J by 7 bases, with 12 bases between the two germline ends. The CDR3 sequence: CASSDWFVNGELFF. Here the CDR3 DNA reads TGCGCCAGCAGTGACTGGTTTGTGAACGGGGAGCTGTTTTTT.

This clone was observed a single time. J is TRBJ2-1 and V is TRBV30; D uncertain. CDR1 and CDR2 (germline): GTSNPN, SVGIG (reference sequence). The CDR3 totals 19 residues. Trimming cost V 0 bases and J 8 bases, with 29 bases left between them. The chain's CDR3 is CAWSVEEGPPVAPLHEQFF. As DNA, the CDR3 is TGTGCCTGGAGTGTCGAAGAAGGGCCCCCAGTAGCCCCCTTACATGAGCAGTTCTTC.

The rearrangement joins TRBV5-1 to TRBJ1-6; D gene ambiguous. Germline V gene data show CDR1 as SGHRS and CDR2 as YFSETQ. The CDR3 is 15 amino acids. V lost 5 bases, J lost 10 bases, and 19 bases lay in between. The CDR3 protein is CASRLREALSSPLHF. The CDR3 DNA sequence: TGCGCCAGCAGGCTCCGGGAAGCTCTTTCGTCACCCCTCCACTTT.

This clone was picked up one time. The CDR3 is CASSSGAGANVLTF. The CDR3, as DNA: TGTGCCAGCAGTTCGGGGGCTGGGGCCAACGTCCTGACTTTC. The chain joins TRBV27 to TRBJ2-6, with TRBD2 as a possible D gene (6 bases). Germline V gene lookup returns CDR1 MNHEY and CDR2 SMNVEV (reference sequence). V was shortened by 4 bases and J by 2 bases, with 6 bases between the two germline ends. The CDR3 loop spans 14 amino acids.

This rearrangement joins TRBV6-5 to TRBJ1-5; the D gene is possibly TRBD1 (6 bases). The length of the CDR3 is 15 residues. The germline gives CDR1 MNHEY, CDR2 SVGAGI. V dropped 6 bases and J dropped 5 bases, with 17 bases sitting between them. The CDR3 protein is CASRVAQGFDQPQHF. The CDR3, as DNA: TGTGCCAGCAGGGTAGCACAGGGATTCGATCAGCCCCAGCATTTT.